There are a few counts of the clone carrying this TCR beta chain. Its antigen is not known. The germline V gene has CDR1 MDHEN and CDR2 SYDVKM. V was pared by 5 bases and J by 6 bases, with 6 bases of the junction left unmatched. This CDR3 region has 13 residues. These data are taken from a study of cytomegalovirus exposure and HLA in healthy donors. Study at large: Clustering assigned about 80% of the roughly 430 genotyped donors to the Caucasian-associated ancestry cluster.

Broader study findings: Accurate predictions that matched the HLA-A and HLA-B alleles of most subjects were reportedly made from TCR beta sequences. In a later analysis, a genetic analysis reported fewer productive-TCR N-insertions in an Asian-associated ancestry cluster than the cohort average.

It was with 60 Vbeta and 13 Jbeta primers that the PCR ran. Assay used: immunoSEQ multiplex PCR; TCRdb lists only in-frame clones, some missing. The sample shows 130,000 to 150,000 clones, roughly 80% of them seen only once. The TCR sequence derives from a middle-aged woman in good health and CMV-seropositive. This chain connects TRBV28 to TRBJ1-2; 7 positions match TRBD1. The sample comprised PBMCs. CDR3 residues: CASSPSDRDGYTF. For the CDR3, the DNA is TGTGCCAGCAGTCCCTCTGACAGGGATGGCTACACCTTC.